This TCR beta chain appears in the sequencing data of a study of cytomegalovirus exposure and HLA in healthy donors. The study's findings and limits: Association with HLA alleles at 0.05 false discovery rate was found for 16,951 TCR beta sequences in a later analysis.

This clone occurred a few times. Antigen unknown. Vbeta (60) and Jbeta (13) primers were used in the PCR. The data were produced by immunoSEQ multiplex PCR, yet TCRdb's version contains in-frame clones alone and is incomplete. Seen here are 80,000 to 95,000 clones, 64% observed once, and the top ten hold roughly 2.1%. Trimming removed 4 bases from V and 0 bases from J; junction bases left unmatched: 6. Germline V gene data show CDR1 as SGHTS and CDR2 as YDEGEE. CDR3 size: 15 residues. The receptor's source is a human donor in good health. This chain joins TRBV5-8 and TRBJ1-1, with 7 bases that match TRBD1. The sample consisted of PBMCs. CDR3 DNA: TGTGCCAGCAGCGCGGGGACAGTTATGAACACTGAAGCTTTCTTT. Translation: CASSAGTVMNTEAFF.